Each of the 8 T cell receptor beta chains below was sequenced from the same sample in a study of CD8 T cells in Susac syndrome. With random hexamers, reverse transcription was performed on roughly 0.5 to 1 ug of RNA. TCRdb re-derived calls from the immunoSEQ multiplex PCR reads in MiXCR, one entry per CDR3 protein. The sample records around 300,000 distinct CDR3 sequences, around nine tenths being singletons. Input material: CD8+ T cells from PBMCs. The receptors come from a human donor with multiple sclerosis.

The gene calls are TRBV5-4 and TRBJ2-5, with D maybe TRBD1 (6 bases). The germline gives CDR1 SGHNT, CDR2 YYREEE (reference sequence). This CDR3 has 13 residues. V shed 0 bases and J shed 7 bases, with 10 bases lying between them. CDR3 sequence (DNA): TGTGCCAGCAGCTTGGCAGGGGAAGGGACCCAGTACTTC. This translates into CASSLAGEGTQYF.

This chain connects TRBV25-1 to TRBJ2-1; D is perhaps TRBD2 (6 bases). This CDR3 is 13 amino acids long. The V and J ends lost 11 bases and 3 bases respectively, with 14 bases between them. The V gene's germline CDR1 is MGHDK and CDR2 SYGVNS. The CDR3 here is CACVGGGYNEQFF. Here the CDR3 DNA reads TGTGCCTGTGTGGGGGGTGGCTACAATGAGCAGTTCTTC.

This clonotype has a single count. The genes are TRBV28 and TRBJ2-6; 8 nucleotides align to TRBD1. CDR1 is MDHEN and CDR2 is SYDVKM in the germline V gene. The CDR3 runs to 20 residues. J lost 0 bases, V lost 1 base, and 11 bases had no gene match. Written as DNA, the CDR3 is TGTGCCAGCAGTTTATCCGGGCCGCAGGGGGCGGTCTCTGGGGCCAACGTCCTGACTTTC. It yields the protein CASSLSGPQGAVSGANVLTF.

This chain links TRBV4-3 with TRBJ2-7; D may be TRBD1 (5 bases). CDR3 size: 17 residues. CDR1 LGHNA and CDR2 YSLEER come from the germline V gene. V lost 0 bases and J 0 bases, leaving 15 bases between the germline ends. The CDR3 is CASSQDFPGRISYEQYF. The CDR3 coding sequence is TGCGCCAGCAGCCAAGATTTCCCAGGGCGCATCTCCTACGAGCAGTACTTC.

The chain has TRBV7-2 and TRBJ2-7; D is uncertain. This CDR3 contains 13 residues. Trimming cost V 3 bases and J 0 bases, with 6 bases left between them. Germline CDR1 reads SGHTA; CDR2 reads FQGNSA. This CDR3 reads CASSLIVSYEQYF. In DNA form, the CDR3 reads TGTGCCAGCAGCTTGATAGTCTCCTACGAGCAGTACTTC.

Only one count was recorded for this clonotype. The genes are TRBV6-5 and TRBJ2-1; 7 bases fit TRBD2. The V and J ends lost 2 bases and 7 bases, in that order; junction bases with no gene match: 11. The V gene's germline CDR1 is MNHEY and CDR2 SVGAGI. This CDR3 has 16 amino acids. The DNA for the CDR3 is TGTGCCAGCAGTTACATCTTTGGCGGGAGCGGAAATGAGCAGTTCTTC. It encodes CASSYIFGGSGNEQFF.

The J gene is TRBJ2-7, the V gene TRBV10-3; 9 bases line up with TRBD2. The CDR3 consists of 14 residues. Germline assignment: CDR1 ENHRY and CDR2 SYGVKD. V shed 0 bases, J shed 9 bases, and the junction held 6 bases outside the gene matches. The CDR3 here is CAISESIGLALQYF. The CDR3 nucleotides read TGTGCCATCAGTGAGTCGATAGGACTAGCGTTGCAGTACTTC.

The chain has TRBV7-3 and TRBJ2-2; the D call may be TRBD1 or TRBD2 (5 bases each). Trimming left V 1 base short and J 0 bases short, with 12 bases between. The CDR3 has 17 residues. The germline V gene encodes CDR1 SGHTA and CDR2 FQGTGA. CDR3 sequence reads: CASSLISTGPNTGELFF. The CDR3, as DNA: TGTGCCAGCAGCTTAATTTCCACGGGACCGAACACCGGGGAGCTGTTTTTT.